This paragraph covers one T cell receptor beta chain sequence. Its antigen is unidentified. Quantitative 5'-RACE with molecular barcodes produced the TCR beta libraries. MiXCR was run by TCRdb on the 5' RACE reads, yielding one entry per CDR3 protein. The sample shows some 700,000 distinct CDR3 sequences, roughly 19% of them seen only once. This sample stems from a study of CD8 T cells in ankylosing spondylitis. The study, taken as a whole, reports: Enrichment of disease-linked clones was reportedly significant in matched ankylosing spondylitis synovial fluid. The study identified a TCR beta motif of several highly homologous variants that appeared characteristic of ankylosing spondylitis blood. Peripheral blood held disease-linked clones only at relatively low frequency, and these were CD8+.

The CDR3 contains 16 residues. V lost 4 bases and J lost 8; bases outside the gene matches: 12. From germline, CDR1 is ENHRY and CDR2 SYGVKD. The origin of this receptor is a male donor with ankylosing spondylitis. Sequenced material: blood, either unsorted or a sorted T cell fraction (not recorded which). The J gene is TRBJ2-1, the V gene TRBV10-3, with 9 bases aligning to TRBD2. CDR3 DNA: TGTGCCATCAGTGCCCGGACTAGCGAGATGGGTTATGAGCAGTTCTTC. It translates to CAISARTSEMGYEQFF.